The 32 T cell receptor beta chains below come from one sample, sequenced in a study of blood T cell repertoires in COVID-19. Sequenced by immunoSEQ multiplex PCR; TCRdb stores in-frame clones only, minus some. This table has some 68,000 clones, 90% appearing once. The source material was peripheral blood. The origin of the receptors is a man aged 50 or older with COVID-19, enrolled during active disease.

CDR3 DNA: TGTGCCAGCAGCTTACAGGGAAGGGACACCGGGGAGCTGTTTTTT. Protein: CASSLQGRDTGELFF. The V gene is TRBV6-4, the J gene TRBJ2-2; tentative D call: TRBD1 (6 bases). CDR1 and CDR2 (germline): MRHNA, SNTAGT. The CDR3 has 15 amino acids. V was trimmed by 6 bases and J by 3 bases, leaving 14 bases between them.

The CDR3 DNA reads as TGTGCCAGCAGCCCAGGCCCGACTAGTTCTTACACAGATACGCAGTATTTT. It yields the protein CASSPGPTSSYTDTQYF. The rearrangement joins TRBV7-2 to TRBJ2-3; tentatively, D is TRBD2 (6 bases). Germline CDR1 reads SGHTA; CDR2 reads FQGNSA. Trimming pared 5 bases from V and 2 bases from J, leaving 20 bases between. This CDR3 is built from 17 residues.

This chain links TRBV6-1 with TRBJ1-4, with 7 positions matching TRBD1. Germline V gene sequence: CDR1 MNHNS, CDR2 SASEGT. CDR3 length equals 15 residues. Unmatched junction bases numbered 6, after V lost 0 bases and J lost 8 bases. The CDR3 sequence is CASSEAQGESEKLFF. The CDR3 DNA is TGTGCCAGCAGTGAAGCTCAGGGGGAGAGCGAAAAACTGTTTTTT.

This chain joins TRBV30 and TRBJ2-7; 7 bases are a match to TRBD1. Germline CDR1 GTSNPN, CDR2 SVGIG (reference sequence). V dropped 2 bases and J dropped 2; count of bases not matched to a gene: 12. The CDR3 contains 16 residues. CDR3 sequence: CAWSLKNRGTPYEQYF. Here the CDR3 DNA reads TGTGCCTGGAGTCTAAAAAACAGGGGCACCCCCTACGAGCAGTACTTC.

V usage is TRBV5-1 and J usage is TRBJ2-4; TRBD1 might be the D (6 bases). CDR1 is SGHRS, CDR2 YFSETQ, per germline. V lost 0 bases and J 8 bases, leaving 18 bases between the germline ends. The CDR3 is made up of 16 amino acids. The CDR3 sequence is CASSLAFGQSMDIQYF. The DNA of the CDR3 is TGCGCCAGCAGCTTGGCCTTTGGACAGAGCATGGACATTCAGTACTTC.

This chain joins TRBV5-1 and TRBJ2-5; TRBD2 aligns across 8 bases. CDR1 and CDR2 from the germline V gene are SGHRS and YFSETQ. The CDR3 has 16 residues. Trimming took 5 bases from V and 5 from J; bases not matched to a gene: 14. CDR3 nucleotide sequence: TGCGCCAGCAGTTTAGGGCAAGCGGGAGTGGGTGAGACCCAGTACTTC. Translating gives CASSLGQAGVGETQYF.

The CDR3 loop is CASSGRYRGFDEQYF. CDR3 coding DNA: TGTGCCAGCAGCGGTCGTTACAGGGGTTTCGACGAGCAGTACTTC. The chain recombines TRBV9 with TRBJ2-7; 7 positions agree with TRBD1. CDR1 is SGDLS, CDR2 YYNGEE, per germline. The J segment lost 5 bases and the V segment lost 3 bases, leaving 11 bases of the junction unmatched. The CDR3 loop spans 15 amino acids.

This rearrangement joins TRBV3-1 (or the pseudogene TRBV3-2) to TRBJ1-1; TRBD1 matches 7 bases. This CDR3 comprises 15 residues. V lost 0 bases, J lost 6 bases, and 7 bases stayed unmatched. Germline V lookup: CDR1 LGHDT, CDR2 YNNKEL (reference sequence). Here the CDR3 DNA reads TGTGCCAGCAGCCAAGAGCGGGAGGGGGCAGCTGAAGCTTTCTTT. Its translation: CASSQEREGAAEAFF.

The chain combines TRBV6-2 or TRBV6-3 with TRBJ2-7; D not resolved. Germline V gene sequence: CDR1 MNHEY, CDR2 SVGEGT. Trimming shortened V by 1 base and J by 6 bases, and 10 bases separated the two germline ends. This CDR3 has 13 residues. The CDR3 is CASSYFFESEQYF. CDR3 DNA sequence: TGTGCCAGCAGTTACTTCTTTGAGTCCGAGCAGTACTTC.

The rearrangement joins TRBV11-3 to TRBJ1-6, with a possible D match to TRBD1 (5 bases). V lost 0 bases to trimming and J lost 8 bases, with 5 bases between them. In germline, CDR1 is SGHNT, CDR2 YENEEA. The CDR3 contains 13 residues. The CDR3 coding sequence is TGTGCCAGCAGCTTAGACAGGGATTCACCCCTCCACTTT. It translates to CASSLDRDSPLHF.

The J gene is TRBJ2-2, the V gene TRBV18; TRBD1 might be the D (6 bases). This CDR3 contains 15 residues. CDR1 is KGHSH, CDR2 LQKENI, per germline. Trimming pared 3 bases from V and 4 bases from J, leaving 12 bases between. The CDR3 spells CASSPRQVSTGELFF. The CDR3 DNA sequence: TGTGCCAGCTCACCCCGACAGGTCAGCACCGGGGAGCTGTTTTTT.

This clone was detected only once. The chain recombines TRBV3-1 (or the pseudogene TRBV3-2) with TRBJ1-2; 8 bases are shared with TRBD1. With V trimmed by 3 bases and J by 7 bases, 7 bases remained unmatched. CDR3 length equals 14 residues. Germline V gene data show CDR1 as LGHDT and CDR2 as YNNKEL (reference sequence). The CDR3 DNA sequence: TGTGCCAGCAGCCAGGGGGGGACAGGAGCTGGCTACACCTTC. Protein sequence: CASSQGGTGAGYTF.

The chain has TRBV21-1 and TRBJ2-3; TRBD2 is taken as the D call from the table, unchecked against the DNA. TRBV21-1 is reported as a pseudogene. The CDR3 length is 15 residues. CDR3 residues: CASDILGGITDTQYF. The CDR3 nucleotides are TGTGCCAGCGATATATTGGGGGGAATCACAGATACGCAGTATTTT.

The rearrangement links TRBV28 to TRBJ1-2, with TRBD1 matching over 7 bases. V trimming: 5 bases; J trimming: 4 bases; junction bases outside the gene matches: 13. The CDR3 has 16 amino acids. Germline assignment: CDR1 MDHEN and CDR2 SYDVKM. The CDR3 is CASSPWSTGPPYGYTF. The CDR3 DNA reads TGTGCCAGCAGTCCCTGGTCGACAGGGCCTCCCTATGGCTACACCTTC.

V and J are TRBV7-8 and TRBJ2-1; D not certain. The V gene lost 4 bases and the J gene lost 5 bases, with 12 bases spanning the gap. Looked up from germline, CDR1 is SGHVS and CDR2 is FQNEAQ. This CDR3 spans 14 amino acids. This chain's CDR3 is CASSSRHLDNEQFF. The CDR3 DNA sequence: TGTGCCAGCAGCTCCAGACACTTAGACAATGAGCAGTTCTTC.

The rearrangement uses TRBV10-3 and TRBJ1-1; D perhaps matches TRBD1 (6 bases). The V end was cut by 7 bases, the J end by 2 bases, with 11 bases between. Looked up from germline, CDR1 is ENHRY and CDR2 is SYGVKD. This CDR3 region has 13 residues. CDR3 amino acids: CAIKQGSNTEAFF. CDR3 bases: TGTGCCATCAAGCAGGGGTCTAACACTGAAGCTTTCTTT.

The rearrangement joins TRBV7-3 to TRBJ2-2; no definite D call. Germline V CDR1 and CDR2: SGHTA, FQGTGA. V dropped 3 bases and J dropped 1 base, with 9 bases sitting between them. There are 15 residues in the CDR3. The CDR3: CASSFGGQNTGELFF. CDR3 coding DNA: TGTGCCAGCAGCTTTGGTGGCCAGAACACCGGGGAGCTGTTTTTT.

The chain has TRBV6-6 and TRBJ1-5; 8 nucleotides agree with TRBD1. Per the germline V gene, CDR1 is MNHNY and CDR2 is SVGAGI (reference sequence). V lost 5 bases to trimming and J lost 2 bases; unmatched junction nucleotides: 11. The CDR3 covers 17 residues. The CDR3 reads CASSPPRQGAGNQPQHF. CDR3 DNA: TGTGCCAGCAGTCCACCAAGGCAGGGGGCTGGCAATCAGCCCCAGCATTTT.

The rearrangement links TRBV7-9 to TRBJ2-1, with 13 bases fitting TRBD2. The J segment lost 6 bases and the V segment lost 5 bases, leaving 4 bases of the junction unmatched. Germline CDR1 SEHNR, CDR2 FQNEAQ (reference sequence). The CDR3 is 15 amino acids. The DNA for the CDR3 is TGTGCCAGCAGCCCCGGGACTAGCGGGGCCAATGAGCAGTTCTTC. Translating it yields CASSPGTSGANEQFF.

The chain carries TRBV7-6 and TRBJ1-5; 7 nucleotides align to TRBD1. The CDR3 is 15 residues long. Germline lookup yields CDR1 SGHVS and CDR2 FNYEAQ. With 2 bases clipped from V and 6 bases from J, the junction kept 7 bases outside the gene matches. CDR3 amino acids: CASSLRQGRGQPQHF. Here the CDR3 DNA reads TGTGCCAGCAGCTTAAGACAGGGAAGGGGTCAGCCCCAGCATTTT. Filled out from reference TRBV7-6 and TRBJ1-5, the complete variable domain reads GAGVSQSPRYKVTKRGQDVALRCDPISGHVSLYWYRQALGQGPEFLTYFNYEAQQDKSGLPNDRFSAERPEGSISTLTIQRTEQRDSAMYRCASSLRQGRGQPQHFGDGTRLSIL.

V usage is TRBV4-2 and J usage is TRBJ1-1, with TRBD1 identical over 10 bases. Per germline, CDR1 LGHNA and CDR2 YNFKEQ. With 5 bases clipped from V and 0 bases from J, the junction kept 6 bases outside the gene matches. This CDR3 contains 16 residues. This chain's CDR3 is CASSNRQGAMNTEAFF. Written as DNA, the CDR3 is TGTGCCAGCAGCAACCGACAGGGGGCTATGAACACTGAAGCTTTCTTT.

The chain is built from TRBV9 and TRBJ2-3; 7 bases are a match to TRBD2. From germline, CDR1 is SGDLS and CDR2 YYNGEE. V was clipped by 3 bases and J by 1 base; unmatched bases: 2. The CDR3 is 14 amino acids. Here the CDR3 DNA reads TGTGCCAGCAGCGATACTAGCGGCACAGATACGCAGTATTTT. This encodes CASSDTSGTDTQYF.

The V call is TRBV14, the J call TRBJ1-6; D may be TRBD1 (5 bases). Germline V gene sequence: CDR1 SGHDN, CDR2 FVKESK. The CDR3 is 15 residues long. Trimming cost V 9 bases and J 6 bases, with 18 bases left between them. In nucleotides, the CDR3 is TGTGCCAGTTCCGGGTCTGGCAGGGTTAATTCACCCCTCCACTTT. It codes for CASSGSGRVNSPLHF.

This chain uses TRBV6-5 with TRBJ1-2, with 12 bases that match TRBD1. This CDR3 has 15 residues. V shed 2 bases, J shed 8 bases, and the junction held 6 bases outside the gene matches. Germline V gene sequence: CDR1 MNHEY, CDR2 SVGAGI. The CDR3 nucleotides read TGTGCCAGCAGTTACCTGGGACAGGGGGCTGGAGGCTACACCTTC. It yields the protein CASSYLGQGAGGYTF.

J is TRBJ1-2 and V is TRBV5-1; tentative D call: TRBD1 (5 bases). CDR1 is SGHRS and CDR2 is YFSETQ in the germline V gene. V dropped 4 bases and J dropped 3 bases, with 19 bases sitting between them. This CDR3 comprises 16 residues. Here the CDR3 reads CASSPGETLKYYGYTF. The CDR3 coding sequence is TGCGCCAGCAGCCCGGGGGAGACCCTAAAGTACTATGGCTACACCTTC.

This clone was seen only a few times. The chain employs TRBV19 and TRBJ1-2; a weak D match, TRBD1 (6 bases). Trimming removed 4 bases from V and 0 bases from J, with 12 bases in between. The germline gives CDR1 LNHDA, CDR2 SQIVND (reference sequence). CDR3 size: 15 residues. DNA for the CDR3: TGTGCCAGTAGTACTGGGGGCAGTACTAACTATGGCTACACCTTC. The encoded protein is CASSTGGSTNYGYTF.

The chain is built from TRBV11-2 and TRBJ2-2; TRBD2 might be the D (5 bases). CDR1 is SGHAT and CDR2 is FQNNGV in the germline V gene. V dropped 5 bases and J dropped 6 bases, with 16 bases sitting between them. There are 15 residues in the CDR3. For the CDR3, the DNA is TGTGCCAGCAGCCGCGCTGGGAGTTTCCCCGGGGAGCTGTTTTTT. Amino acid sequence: CASSRAGSFPGELFF.

CDR3 sequence: CAISNRGLADSYNEQFF. CDR3 DNA sequence: TGTGCCATCAGCAACAGAGGACTAGCGGACTCCTACAATGAGCAGTTCTTC. The V call is TRBV10-3, the J call TRBJ2-1, with TRBD2 identical over 10 bases. Per the germline V gene, CDR1 is ENHRY and CDR2 is SYGVKD. After removal of 6 bases from V and 0 bases from J, the junction contained 8 bases not matched to a gene. This CDR3 spans 17 amino acids.

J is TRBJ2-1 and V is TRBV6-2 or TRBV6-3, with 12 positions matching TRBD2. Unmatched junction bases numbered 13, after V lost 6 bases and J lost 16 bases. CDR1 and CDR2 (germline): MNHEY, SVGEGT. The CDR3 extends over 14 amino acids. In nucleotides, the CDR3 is TGTGCCAGCAGCTTTCAGGCTAGGACTAGCGGGGTCTTCTTC. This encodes CASSFQARTSGVFF.

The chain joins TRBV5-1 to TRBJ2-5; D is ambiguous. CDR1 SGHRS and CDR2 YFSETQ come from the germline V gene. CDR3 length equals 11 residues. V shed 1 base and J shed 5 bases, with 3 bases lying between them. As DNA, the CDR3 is TGCGCCAGCAGCTTGACTGAGACCCAGTACTTC. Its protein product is CASSLTETQYF. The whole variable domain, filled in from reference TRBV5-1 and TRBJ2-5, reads KAGVTQTPRYLIKTRGQQVTLSCSPISGHRSVSWYQQTPGQGLQFLFEYFSETQRNKGNFPGRFSGRQFSNSRSEMNVSTLELGDSALYLCASSLTETQYFGPGTRLLVL.

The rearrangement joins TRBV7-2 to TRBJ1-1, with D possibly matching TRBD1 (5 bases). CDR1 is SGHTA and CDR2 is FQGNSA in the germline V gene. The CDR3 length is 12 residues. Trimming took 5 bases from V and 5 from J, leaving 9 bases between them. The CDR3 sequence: CASSQYRTEAFF. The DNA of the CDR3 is TGTGCCAGCAGCCAGTACAGGACTGAAGCTTTCTTT.

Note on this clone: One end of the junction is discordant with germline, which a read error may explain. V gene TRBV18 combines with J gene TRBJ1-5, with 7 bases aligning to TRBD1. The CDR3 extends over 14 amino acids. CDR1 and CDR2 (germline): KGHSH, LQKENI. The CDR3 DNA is TGTGCCAGCTCCCCACAGGGGCCAGGTCAGCCCCAGCATTTT. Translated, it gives CASSPQGPGQPQHF. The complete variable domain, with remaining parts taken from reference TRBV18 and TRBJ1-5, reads NAGVMQNPRHLVRRRGQEARLRCSPMKGHSHVYWYRQLPEEGLKFMVYLQKENIIDESGMPKERFSAEFPKEGPSILRIQQVVRGDSAAYFCASSPQGPGQPQHFGDGTRLSIL.